These 5 T cell receptor beta chains came from one sample sequenced in a study of CD8+ T cells in alopecia areata. Sequencing used cDNA as its template, made by extracting RNA and reverse transcribing it. Data came from immunoSEQ multiplex PCR; TCRdb stores just in-frame clones and leaves some out. Of hundreds of thousands of clones in the sample, under 80% are singletons; the top ten hold approximately 1.2%. The sequencing used CD4+ T cells sorted from blood, collected at week 0. Receptors originate from a human donor with alopecia areata.

The CDR3 DNA is TGTGCCAGCTCCTCCTTAGCGTCTAGCACAGATACGCAGTATTTT. Translating gives CASSSLASSTDTQYF. The rearrangement joins TRBV18 to TRBJ2-3; tentatively, D is TRBD2 (5 bases). Germline V CDR1 and CDR2: KGHSH, LQKENI. V lost 6 bases to trimming and J lost 0 bases, with 13 bases between them. The CDR3 is 15 amino acids.

The chain uses TRBV29-1 and TRBJ2-5; D tentatively reads TRBD1 or TRBD2 (5 bases each). Germline CDR1 and CDR2: SQVTM and ANQGSEA. The V gene lost 8 bases and the J gene lost 5 bases, with 18 bases spanning the gap. There are 13 residues in the CDR3. The CDR3 is CSFHWGLEETQYF. In DNA, the CDR3 is TGCAGCTTCCATTGGGGGTTGGAGGAGACCCAGTACTTC.

The gene calls are TRBV29-1 and TRBJ2-3, with TRBD1 identical over 7 bases. The CDR3 covers 12 residues. The germline CDR1 and CDR2 sequences are SQVTM and ANQGSEA. Trimming removed 7 bases from V and 6 bases from J; junction bases left unmatched: 7. The CDR3 region is CSGDRVWDTQYF. Here the CDR3 DNA reads TGCAGCGGCGACAGGGTCTGGGATACGCAGTATTTT.

With regard to this clone: Other DNA sequences in this specimen translate into the identical CDR3. The chain carries TRBV29-1 and TRBJ2-3; tentatively, D is TRBD2 (6 bases). The germline V gene has CDR1 SQVTM and CDR2 ANQGSEA. This CDR3 is built from 12 residues. V was shortened by 6 bases and J by 2 bases, with 9 bases between the two germline ends. This CDR3 reads CSVGGDTDTQYF. The CDR3 DNA reads as TGCAGCGTGGGCGGGGACACAGATACGCAGTATTTT.

This clone was recorded once. This rearrangement joins TRBV13 to TRBJ2-5; D may be TRBD2 (5 bases). There are 13 residues in the CDR3. Trimming took off 7 bases at V and 3 bases at J, with 12 bases between the two ends. Germline values: CDR1 PRHDT, CDR2 FYEKMQ (reference sequence). CDR3 DNA: TGTGCCAGCAAGGACTGGAGAAAAGAGACCCAGTACTTC. Its translation is CASKDWRKETQYF.